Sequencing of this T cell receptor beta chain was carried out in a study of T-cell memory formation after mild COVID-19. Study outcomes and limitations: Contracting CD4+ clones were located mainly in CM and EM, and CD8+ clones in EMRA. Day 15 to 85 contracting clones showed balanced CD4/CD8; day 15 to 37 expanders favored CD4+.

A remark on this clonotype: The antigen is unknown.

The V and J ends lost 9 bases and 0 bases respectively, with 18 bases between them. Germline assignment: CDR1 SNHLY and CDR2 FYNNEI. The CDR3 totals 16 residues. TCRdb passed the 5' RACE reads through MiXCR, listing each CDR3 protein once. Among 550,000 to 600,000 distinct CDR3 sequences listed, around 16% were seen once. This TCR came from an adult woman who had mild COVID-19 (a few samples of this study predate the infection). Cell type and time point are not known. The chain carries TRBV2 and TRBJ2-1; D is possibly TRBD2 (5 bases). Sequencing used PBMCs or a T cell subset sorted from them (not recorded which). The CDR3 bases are TGTGCCAGAACGGCCCTAGCAATGAGCTCCTACAATGAGCAGTTCTTC. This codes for CARTALAMSSYNEQFF.